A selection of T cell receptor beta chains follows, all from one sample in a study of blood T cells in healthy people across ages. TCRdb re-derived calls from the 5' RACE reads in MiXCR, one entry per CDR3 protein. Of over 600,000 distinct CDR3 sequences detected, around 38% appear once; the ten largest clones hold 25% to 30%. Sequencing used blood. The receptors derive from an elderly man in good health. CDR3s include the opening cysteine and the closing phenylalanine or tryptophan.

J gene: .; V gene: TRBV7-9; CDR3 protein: CASSFNGNEQYF
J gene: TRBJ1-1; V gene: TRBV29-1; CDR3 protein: CSVEESRQMNTEAFF
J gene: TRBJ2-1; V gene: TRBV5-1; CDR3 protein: CASSSGGGRGSYNEQFF
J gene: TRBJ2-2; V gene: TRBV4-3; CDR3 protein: CASSQTENTGELFF
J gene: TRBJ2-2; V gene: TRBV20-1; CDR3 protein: CSARDQPGVNTGELFF
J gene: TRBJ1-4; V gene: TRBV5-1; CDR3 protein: CASSLDSTNEKLFF
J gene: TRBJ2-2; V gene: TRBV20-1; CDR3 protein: CSAMTSGTTGELFF
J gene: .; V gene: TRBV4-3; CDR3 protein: CASSQDRSGRRETQYF
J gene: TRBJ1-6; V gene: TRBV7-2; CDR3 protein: CASSLVGWSSPLHF
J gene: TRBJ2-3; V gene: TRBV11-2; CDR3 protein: CASTQFTDTQYF
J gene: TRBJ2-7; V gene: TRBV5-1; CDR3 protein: CASSPGTGERYEQYF
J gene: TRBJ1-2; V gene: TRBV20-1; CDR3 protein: CSTGQVGYGYTF
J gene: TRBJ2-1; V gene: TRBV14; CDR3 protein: CASSQGRVGGSRNEQFF
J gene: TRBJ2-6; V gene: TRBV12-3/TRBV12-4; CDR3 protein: CASSLHPLGANVLTF
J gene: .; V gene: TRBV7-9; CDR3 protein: CASSKSASGSSEQYF
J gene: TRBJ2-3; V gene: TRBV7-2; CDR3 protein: CASSPRQGRSAGTQYF
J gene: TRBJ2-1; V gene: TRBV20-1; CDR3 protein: CSATQGREFF
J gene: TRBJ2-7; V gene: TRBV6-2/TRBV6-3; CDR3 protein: CASTLSGSDNEQYF
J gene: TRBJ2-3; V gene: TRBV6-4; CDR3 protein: CASRRTGYPDTQYF
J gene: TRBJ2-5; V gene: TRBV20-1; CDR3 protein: CSLRDPQETQYF
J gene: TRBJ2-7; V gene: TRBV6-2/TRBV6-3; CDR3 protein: CASTKSGKSYEQYF